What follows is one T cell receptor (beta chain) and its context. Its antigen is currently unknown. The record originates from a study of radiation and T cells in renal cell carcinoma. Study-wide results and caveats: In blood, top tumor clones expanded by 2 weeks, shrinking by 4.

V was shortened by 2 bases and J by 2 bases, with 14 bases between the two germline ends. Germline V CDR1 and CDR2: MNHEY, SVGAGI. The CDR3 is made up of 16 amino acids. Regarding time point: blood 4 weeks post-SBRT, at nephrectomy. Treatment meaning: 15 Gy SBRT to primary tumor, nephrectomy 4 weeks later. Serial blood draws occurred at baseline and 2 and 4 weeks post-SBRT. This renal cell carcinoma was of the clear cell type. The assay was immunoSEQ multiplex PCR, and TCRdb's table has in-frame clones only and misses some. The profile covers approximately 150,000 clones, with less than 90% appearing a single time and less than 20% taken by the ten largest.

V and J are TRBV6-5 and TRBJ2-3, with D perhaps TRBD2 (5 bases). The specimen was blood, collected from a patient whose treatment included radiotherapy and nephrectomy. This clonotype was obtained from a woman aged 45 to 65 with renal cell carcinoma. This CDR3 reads CASSYPLGGSTDTQYF. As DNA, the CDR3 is TGTGCCAGCAGTTACCCACTAGGAGGCTCCACAGATACGCAGTATTTT.